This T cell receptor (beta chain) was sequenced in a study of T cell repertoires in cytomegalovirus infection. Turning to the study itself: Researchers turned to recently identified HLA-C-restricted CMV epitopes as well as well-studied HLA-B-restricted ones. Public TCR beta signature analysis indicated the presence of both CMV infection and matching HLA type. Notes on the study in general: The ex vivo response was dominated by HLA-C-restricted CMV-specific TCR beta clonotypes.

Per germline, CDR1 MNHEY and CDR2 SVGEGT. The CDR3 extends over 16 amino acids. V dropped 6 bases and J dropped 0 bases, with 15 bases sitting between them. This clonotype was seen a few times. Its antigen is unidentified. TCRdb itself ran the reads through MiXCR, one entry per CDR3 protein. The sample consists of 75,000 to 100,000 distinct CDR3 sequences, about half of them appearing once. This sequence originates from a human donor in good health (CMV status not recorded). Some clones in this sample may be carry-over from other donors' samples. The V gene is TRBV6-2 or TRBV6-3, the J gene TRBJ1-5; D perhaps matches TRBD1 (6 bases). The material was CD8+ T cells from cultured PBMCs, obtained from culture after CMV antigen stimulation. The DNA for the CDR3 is TGTGCCAGCAGGCTAGGGACAACGTATAGCAATCAGCCCCAGCATTTT. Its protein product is CASRLGTTYSNQPQHF.